A single sample is the source of the 2 T cell receptor beta chains below, sequenced in a study of regulatory T cells in long-lasting Graves disease. Researchers made TCR beta libraries by using iRepertoire HTBI primers and running Arm-PCR on CDR3 regions. Each CDR3 protein is one row after TCRdb ran MiXCR on the multiplex PCR reads. The sample lists fewer than 650,000 distinct CDR3 sequences, 16% occurring once. The time point here: newly diagnosed GD, antithyroid drugs for less than 3 months. Preparation of the TCR library used RNA extracted from PBMCs. These data also featured in a second study, about T cells in Graves' hyperthyroidism and ophthalmopathy.

The sequences come from peripheral blood mononuclear cells (PBMCs), collected at new diagnosis, from a patient treated with antithyroid drugs. The receptor set was obtained from a young woman with Graves disease.

This clonotype was seen many times. The V gene is TRBV5-1, the J gene TRBJ2-3; TRBD2 aligns across 8 bases. The CDR3 has 17 amino acids. V was clipped by 0 bases and J by 0 bases; unmatched bases: 6. CDR1 SGHRS and CDR2 YFSETQ come from the germline V gene. CDR3 in amino acids: CASSLARLALSTDTQYF. DNA for the CDR3: TGCGCCAGCAGCTTGGCCCGACTAGCGCTGAGCACAGATACGCAGTATTTT.

Concerning this clonotype itself: A much larger clone differs by one base, so this may be a read error. This chain uses TRBV5-1 with TRBJ1-1, with TRBD1 matching over 8 bases. Germline assignment: CDR1 SGHRS and CDR2 YFSETQ. V lost 3 bases, J lost 2 bases, and 12 bases stayed unmatched. The CDR3 runs to 17 residues. As DNA, the CDR3 is TGCGCCAGCAGCTCGCGGACAGGGAAGAGTCCCAACACTGAAGCTTTCTTT. This sequence encodes CASSSRTGKSPNTEAFF. Using reference TRBV5-1 and TRBJ1-1 for the parts outside the CDR3, the full variable domain is KAGVTQTPRYLIKTRGQQVTLSCSPISGHRSVSWYQQTPGQGLQFLFEYFSETQRNKGNFPGRFSGRQFSNSRSEMNVSTLELGDSALYLCASSSRTGKSPNTEAFFGQGTRLTVV.